This T cell receptor beta chain was identified in a study of OX40 agonist ivuxolimab in advanced cancers. Overall study context: An agonistic human IgG2 monoclonal antibody against OX40 (CD134) was given. The eligibility criteria allowed prior anti-PD-1, anti-PD-L1 or anti-CTLA-4 therapy, and approximately 38% had some.

From germline, CDR1 is LNHDA and CDR2 SQIVND (reference sequence). This CDR3 has 12 residues. The ends were cut back, 10 bases at V and 2 bases at J, with 8 bases in the middle. If patients had autoimmune disease history or systemic immunosuppression, they were excluded. Here immunoSEQ multiplex PCR was the method, and the copy in TCRdb shows in-frame clones only, minus some. The repertoire holds over 15,000 clones, 65% to 75% seen once, with 20% to 30% in the top ten. This clonotype was sampled from an adult with an advanced solid tumor such as melanoma, head and neck, liver or kidney cancer. The sample in question was CD4+ or CD8+ T cells sorted from blood, obtained in a trial of the OX40 agonist ivuxolimab. This chain joins TRBV19 and TRBJ2-2; D gene uncertain. For the CDR3, the DNA is TGTGCCACCCTTCCCAACACCGGGGAGCTGTTTTTT. Amino acid sequence: CATLPNTGELFF.